Listed below are T cell receptor beta chains from one sample, sequenced in a study of identical twins' blood T cells. TCRdb ran MiXCR on the 5' RACE reads and lists one entry per CDR3 protein. The data hold a few hundred thousand distinct CDR3 sequences, with about 28% observed a single time. Sequenced material: PBMCs. The receptors here all came from a woman aged 18 to 55 in good health. CDR3s include the opening cysteine and the closing phenylalanine or tryptophan. A D gene is named only where the DNA matches it firmly. Rows may omit the clone size; those that give it use once, few, many or a size class.

cdr3_aa	cdr3_nt	clone_size	j_call	v_call	d_call
CSVEVYTF	TGCAGCGTTGAAGTTTACACCTTC	NA	TRBJ1-2	TRBV29-1	NA
CASSQDLRGEAFF	TGTGCCAGCAGCCAAGATCTGCGGGGTGAAGCTTTCTTT	many	TRBJ1-1	TRBV4-2	NA
CSVPGRSLMKQFF	TGCAGTGTCCCCGGGCGGTCATTAATGAAGCAGTTCTTC	NA	TRBJ2-1	TRBV20-1	NA
CASSFPTEDTQYF	TGCGCCAGCAGCTTCCCAACTGAAGATACGCAGTATTTT	few	TRBJ2-3	TRBV5-1	NA
CASSAHGQGIAGGSGANVLTF	TGTGCCAGCAGCGCTCACGGACAGGGAATAGCGGGAGGCTCTGGGGCCAACGTCCTGACTTTC	few	TRBJ2-6	TRBV9	TRBD2
CASSPGSQEGTEAFF	TGTGCCAGCTCCCCAGGGTCGCAGGAGGGAACTGAAGCTTTCTTT	NA	TRBJ1-1	TRBV18	NA
CASLPPGQGDNEQFF	TGTGCCAGCTTACCACCGGGACAGGGGGACAATGAGCAGTTCTTC	NA	TRBJ2-1	TRBV12-3/TRBV12-4	TRBD1
CAISIGRLNQPQHF	TGTGCCATTAGTATAGGACGCCTTAATCAGCCCCAGCATTTT	once	TRBJ1-5	TRBV19	NA
CASSPLGATYGYTF	TGTGCCAGCAGCCCCCTGGGGGCCACCTATGGCTACACCTTC	few	TRBJ1-2	TRBV3-1	NA
CASKAMVDYGYTF	TGTGCCAGCAAAGCTATGGTAGACTATGGCTACACCTTC	NA	TRBJ1-2	TRBV27	NA
CASSQDLQGARSNYGYTF	TGTGCCAGCAGCCAAGATTTACAGGGGGCCAGAAGTAACTATGGCTACACCTTC	NA	TRBJ1-2	TRBV3-1	TRBD1
CASSRMGKEAFF	TGTGCCAGCTCACGTATGGGGAAGGAAGCTTTCTTT	NA	TRBJ1-1	TRBV18	NA
CASDRSDANEQFF	TGTGCCAGCGACAGAAGCGATGCAAATGAGCAGTTCTTC	NA	TRBJ2-1	TRBV18	NA
CASSLSPVGVAELVF	TGTGCCAGCAGCTTATCACCCGTGGGGGTCGCGGAGCTGGTTTTT	NA	TRBJ2-2	TRBV7-3	NA
CSARDQREPYEQYF	TGCAGTGCTAGAGATCAGCGGGAGCCCTACGAGCAGTACTTC	medium-sized	TRBJ2-7	TRBV20-1	TRBD2
CSARPLGAGTYNEQFF	TGCAGTGCTAGACCTCTCGGAGCGGGAACTTACAATGAGCAGTTCTTC	NA	TRBJ2-1	TRBV20-1	TRBD2
CSVKTGTANTGELFF	TGCAGCGTTAAAACCGGGACAGCTAACACCGGGGAGCTGTTTTTT	many	TRBJ2-2	TRBV29-1	TRBD1
CSARVPGTGELFF	TGCAGTGCTAGAGTCCCTGGGACCGGGGAGCTGTTTTTT	few	TRBJ2-2	TRBV20-1	NA
CASSLAGTERYF	TGTGCCAGCAGCCTGGCCGGGACAGAAAGGTATTTT	NA	TRBJ2-3	TRBV7-8	TRBD1
CASSSGQGPNEKLFF	TGCGCCAGCAGCTCAGGACAGGGGCCTAATGAAAAACTGTTTTTT	NA	TRBJ1-4	TRBV5-1	TRBD1
CASGRVGEKLFF	TGTGCCAGCGGACGGGTCGGGGAAAAACTGTTTTTT	few	TRBJ1-4	TRBV6-5	NA
CSARNTVFYGYTF	TGCAGCGCACGAAATACAGTCTTCTATGGCTACACCTTC	NA	TRBJ1-2	TRBV29-1	NA
CASRRGRYSPLHF	TGTGCCAGCCGTCGGGGGAGGTATTCACCCCTCCACTTT	few	TRBJ1-6	TRBV27	NA
CASSELGKQPQHF	TGTGCCAGCAGTGAATTGGGTAAACAGCCCCAGCATTTT	many	TRBJ1-5	TRBV2	NA
CASSQGPGEIQTEAFF	TGTGCCAGCAGCCAAGGACCAGGTGAAATCCAGACTGAAGCTTTCTTT	NA	TRBJ1-1	TRBV14	NA
CASSRGGINNQPQHF	TGTGCCAGCAGCCGAGGGGGCATCAACAATCAGCCCCAGCATTTT	many	TRBJ1-5	TRBV11-2	TRBD1
CSAPFTGQGLSYTF	TGCAGTGCTCCATTTACGGGACAGGGCCTGAGCTACACCTTC	few	TRBJ1-2	TRBV20-1	TRBD1
CASSTQLGHEQFF	TGTGCCAGCAGTACTCAACTAGGCCATGAGCAGTTCTTC	few	TRBJ2-1	TRBV7-9	NA
CASSISGFSYNEQFF	TGTGCCAGCTCAATTAGCGGATTCTCCTACAATGAGCAGTTCTTC	NA	TRBJ2-1	TRBV18	NA
CASSPWATDTQYF	TGTGCCAGCAGCCCCTGGGCCACAGATACGCAGTATTTT	NA	TRBJ2-3	TRBV14	NA
CASILTAGATDTQYF	TGTGCCAGCATCCTAACAGCGGGAGCCACAGATACGCAGTATTTT	few	TRBJ2-3	TRBV6-6	TRBD2
CASSWSGGTDTQYF	TGTGCCAGCAGCTGGAGCGGAGGCACAGATACGCAGTATTTT	NA	TRBJ2-3	TRBV5-5	NA
CSVEGGFYGYTF	TGCAGCGTTGAAGGAGGGTTCTATGGCTACACCTTC	many	TRBJ1-2	TRBV29-1	NA
CASSYLAGGTDTQYF	TGTGCCAGCAGTTACCTAGCGGGAGGAACAGATACGCAGTATTTT	few	TRBJ2-3	TRBV6-2/TRBV6-3	TRBD2
CASSGRPAGNTIYF	TGTGCCAGCTCAGGCAGGCCTGCTGGAAACACCATATATTTT	NA	TRBJ1-3	TRBV12-3/TRBV12-4	NA
CASRLAGHNEQFF	TGTGCCAGTAGACTAGCGGGCCACAATGAGCAGTTCTTC	NA	TRBJ2-1	TRBV19	TRBD2
CSASGLAGGNEQFF	TGCAGTGCTAGTGGCCTAGCGGGGGGCAATGAGCAGTTCTTC	NA	TRBJ2-1	TRBV20-1	TRBD2
CSANPGHSTSYEQYF	TGCAGTGCCAACCCGGGACACTCTACATCCTACGAGCAGTACTTC	NA	TRBJ2-7	TRBV20-1	NA
CASSTGGNYGYTF	TGTGCCAGCAGTACGGGGGGAAACTATGGCTACACCTTC	few	TRBJ1-2	TRBV11-2	NA
CASSLEGRGTEAFF	TGCGCCAGCAGCTTGGAGGGGCGGGGAACTGAAGCTTTCTTT	few	TRBJ1-1	TRBV5-1	NA
CASRRQGVSGYTF	TGTGCCAGCAGACGACAGGGTGTGAGTGGCTACACCTTC	many	TRBJ1-2	TRBV6-2/TRBV6-3	TRBD1
CAISLGRNQPQHF	TGTGCCATCAGTCTAGGACGGAATCAGCCCCAGCATTTT	NA	TRBJ1-5	TRBV10-3	NA
CANSLAHFNNEQFF	TGCGCCAACAGCTTGGCCCACTTCAACAATGAGCAGTTCTTC	NA	TRBJ2-1	TRBV5-1	NA
CASSTSWDFRSYNEQFF	TGTGCCAGCAGCACGAGCTGGGACTTCCGATCCTACAATGAGCAGTTCTTC	NA	TRBJ2-1	TRBV7-9	NA
CSATGGTGSVEQFF	TGCAGTGCAACAGGCGGGACAGGGTCGGTTGAGCAGTTCTTC	few	TRBJ2-1	TRBV20-1	TRBD1
CASFREIKISHTEAFF	TGTGCCAGCTTTCGGGAGATCAAAATTTCGCACACTGAAGCTTTCTTT	few	TRBJ1-1	TRBV2	NA
CSVRELAKNIQYF	TGCAGCGTTCGGGAGCTAGCCAAAAACATTCAGTACTTC	few	TRBJ2-4	TRBV29-1	NA
CASNLQLGVNNQPQHF	TGTGCCAGTAACTTACAGCTAGGGGTTAACAATCAGCCCCAGCATTTT	NA	TRBJ1-5	TRBV19	NA
CASSQDRPNSPLHF	TGTGCCAGCAGCCAAGACAGGCCTAATTCACCCCTCCACTTT	NA	TRBJ1-6	TRBV3-1	NA
CASTQGGQETQYF	TGTGCCAGCACGCAGGGGGGCCAAGAGACCCAGTACTTC	few	TRBJ2-5	TRBV5-6	NA
CASGLWVQGNQPQHF	TGTGCTAGTGGTTTGTGGGTGCAGGGGAATCAGCCCCAGCATTTT	NA	TRBJ1-5	TRBV12-5	NA
CSAKRGVEKLFF	TGCAGTGCTAAACGAGGGGTTGAAAAACTGTTTTTT	few	TRBJ1-4	TRBV20-1	NA
CASSPTLAGDTQYF	TGTGCCAGCTCACCAACCCTCGCGGGGGATACGCAGTATTTT	NA	TRBJ2-3	TRBV18	NA
CASSLGGVETDTQYF	TGTGCCAGCAGCTTGGGAGGGGTTGAGACAGATACGCAGTATTTT	many	TRBJ2-3	TRBV11-2	TRBD2
CSVDRLTVIYGYTF	TGCAGCGTTGACCGTTTGACAGTCATCTATGGCTACACCTTC	few	TRBJ1-2	TRBV29-1	NA
CASSYSGQTLYGYTF	TGTGCCAGCAGTTACTCGGGTCAGACGCTCTATGGCTACACCTTC	NA	TRBJ1-2	TRBV6-5	NA
CASSLGRDRGGTEAFF	TGTGCCAGCAGCTTAGGCCGCGACAGGGGTGGCACTGAAGCTTTCTTT	NA	TRBJ1-1	TRBV7-2	TRBD1
CASRLLGTDTQYF	TGTGCCAGCAGGCTTCTGGGGACAGATACGCAGTATTTT	many	TRBJ2-3	TRBV6-6	NA
CASSPWDGGSLNTEAFF	TGTGCCAGCAGTCCTTGGGACGGGGGCAGCTTGAACACTGAAGCTTTCTTT	few	TRBJ1-1	TRBV6-2/TRBV6-3	NA
CAIGAGYNEQFF	TGTGCCATCGGAGCGGGGTACAATGAGCAGTTCTTC	few	TRBJ2-1	TRBV10-3	TRBD2